This T cell receptor (beta chain) was obtained from a study of T cell repertoires in cytomegalovirus infection (dated by TCRdb to the late 2010s). The study in broad terms: Alongside well-studied HLA-B-restricted epitopes, the peptide stimulations were aimed at recently identified HLA-C-restricted CMV epitopes, whose presentation resists viral immunomodulation. Because public TCR beta signatures pointed to carriage of CMV infection together with the matching HLA type, the HLA type of each donor mattered for the analysis. Study-wide findings and limitations: Carriers of CMV infection plus the relevant HLA type were discriminated by the cumulative frequency of public TCR beta family members in the study cohort and in an independent approximately 360-donor cohort. In the ex vivo response, HLA-C-restricted CMV-specific TCR beta clonotypes were dominant, and in two of eight donors the single most frequent clonotype came from this HLA-C-restricted group.

Of note for this clonotype: The clone's antigen remains unknown. Base-call qualities are not available, and no considerably larger clone is one nucleotide away.

Sequencing instrument: Illumina HiSeq 1500. TCRdb ran its own pipeline on the public reads, namely fastp trimming at Q25 and MiXCR clone calling, and kept in-frame beta chains. Each entry is one CDR3 protein sequence, shown with its most common DNA and genes. Recorded for this sample are 380,000 or so distinct CDR3 sequences; approximately 35% of them occurred a single time. About 13% of the sample lies in the top ten. The trim is 3 bases for V and 2 bases for J, with a gap of 11 bases between the germline ends. Taken from the germline V gene, the CDR1 and CDR2 loops are SGHTA and FQGNSA. The CDR3, cysteine through phenylalanine, is 16 amino acids long. Here the CDR3 DNA is all that survives: 48 bases in frame from base 1. The sample's treatment or condition label is to be understood as: in vitro stimulation with specific CMV peptide epitopes to enrich CMV-specific T cells.

This sequence was found in a human donor in good health (CMV status not recorded). Some clones in this sample may be carry-over from other donors' samples. Sequenced here: cultured PBMCs, sampled from culture after CMV antigen stimulation. The chain employs TRBV7-2 and TRBJ2-6; the D segment cannot be called with confidence. The DNA sequence is as follows: TGTGCCAGCAGCTTTTATCAAAACACTGGGGCCAACGTCCTGACTTTC. This sequence encodes CASSFYQNTGANVLTF.